The clone carrying this TCR beta chain has a single count. The V gene's germline CDR1 is SGHTA and CDR2 FQGNSA. The CDR3 sequence is 16 residues long. Trimming took 3 bases from V and 3 from J; bases not matched to a gene: 10. This sample is part of a study of blood T cell repertoires in COVID-19. Measured with immunoSEQ multiplex PCR; TCRdb has only the in-frame clones, and not every one. The sample consists of about 180,000 clones, more than 80% of them appearing once. Participants had their cohort set by participant-reported clinical history. The clonotype originates from a man aged 35 to 55 who had recovered from COVID-19. What was sequenced was PBMCs or T cells enriched from blood (not recorded which). The rearrangement links TRBV7-2 to TRBJ1-2; 7 bases fit TRBD1. The CDR3 region has the DNA TGTGCCAGCAGCTTGAAACCGGACAGGAGGCACTATGGCTACACCTTC. It encodes CASSLKPDRRHYGYTF.